This T cell receptor (beta chain) is from a study of blood T cell repertoires in COVID-19. Source study methods: By means of reference gene primer amplification, nucleated cell counts were estimated. The data were produced by immunoSEQ multiplex PCR, yet TCRdb's version contains in-frame clones alone and is incomplete. The DNA was the basis for D and trimming; V, J and clone size are from that table. The data contain about 170,000 clones, about 80% of them singletons. The V and J ends lost 0 bases and 6 bases, in that order; junction bases with no gene match: 6. The germline V gene has CDR1 SGHRS and CDR2 YFSETQ. The CDR3 spans 15 residues.

This receptor was obtained from a human donor with acute or convalescent COVID-19. The donor label of this sample is uncertain. The V gene is TRBV5-1, the J gene TRBJ2-1, with 7 bases fitting TRBD2. Sequenced input: peripheral blood. CDR3 nucleotide sequence: TGCGCCAGCAGCTTGGTGGCGGGGGTTCTCAATGAGCAGTTCTTC. This gives the protein CASSLVAGVLNEQFF.